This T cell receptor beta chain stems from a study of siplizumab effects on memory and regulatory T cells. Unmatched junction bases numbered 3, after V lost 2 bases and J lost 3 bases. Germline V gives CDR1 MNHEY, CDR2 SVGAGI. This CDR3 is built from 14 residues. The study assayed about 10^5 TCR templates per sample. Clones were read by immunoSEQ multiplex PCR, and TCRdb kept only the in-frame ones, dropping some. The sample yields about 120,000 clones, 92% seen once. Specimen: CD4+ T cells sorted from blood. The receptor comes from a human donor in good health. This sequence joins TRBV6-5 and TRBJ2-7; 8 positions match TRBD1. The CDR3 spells CASSYQGALYEQYF. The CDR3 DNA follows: TGTGCCAGCAGTTACCAGGGGGCCCTCTACGAGCAGTACTTC.